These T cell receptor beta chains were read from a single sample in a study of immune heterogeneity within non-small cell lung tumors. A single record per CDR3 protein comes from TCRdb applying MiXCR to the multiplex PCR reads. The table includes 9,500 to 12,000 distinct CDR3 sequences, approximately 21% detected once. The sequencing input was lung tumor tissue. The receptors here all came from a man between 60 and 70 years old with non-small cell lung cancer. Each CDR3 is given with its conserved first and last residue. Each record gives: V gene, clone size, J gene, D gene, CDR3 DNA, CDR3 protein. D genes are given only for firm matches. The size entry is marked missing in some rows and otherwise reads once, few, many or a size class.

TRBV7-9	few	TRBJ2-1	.	TGTGCCAGCAGCTTAACCGTTGACAATGAGCAGTTCTTC	CASSLTVDNEQFF
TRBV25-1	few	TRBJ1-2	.	TGTGCCAGCAGTAACCCCGGACGGAACTATGGCTACACCTTC	CASSNPGRNYGYTF
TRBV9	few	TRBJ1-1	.	TGTGCCAGCAGCGTAGGGATGAGAAACACTGAAGCTTTCTTT	CASSVGMRNTEAFF
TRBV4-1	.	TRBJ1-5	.	TGCGCCAGCAGCCAAGACAGGGGAAGCAATCAGCCCCAGCATTTT	CASSQDRGSNQPQHF
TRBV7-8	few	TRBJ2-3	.	TGTGCCAGCAGCTTGGTCACCGGGACTAGCACAGATACGCAGTATTTT	CASSLVTGTSTDTQYF
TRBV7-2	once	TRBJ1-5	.	TGTGCCAGCAGCTTAATGGGCGGGCATAACAATCAGCCCCAGCATTTT	CASSLMGGHNNQPQHF
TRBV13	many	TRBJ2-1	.	TGTGCCAGCAGCTCAGGGGGGCTAGCCTCCAAGCAGTTCTTC	CASSSGGLASKQFF
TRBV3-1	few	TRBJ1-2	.	TGTGCCAGCAGCCAAGAACAGACCTATGGCTACACCTTC	CASSQEQTYGYTF
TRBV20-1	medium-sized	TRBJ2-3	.	TGCAGTGCCGGGTTGACAGATACGCAGTATTTT	CSAGLTDTQYF
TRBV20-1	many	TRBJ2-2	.	TGCAGTGCTAGAGACGGGAACACCGGGGAGCTGTTTTTT	CSARDGNTGELFF
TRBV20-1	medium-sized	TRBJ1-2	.	TGCAGTGCTAGTTTGGGGGGTATGGGCTATGGCTACACCTTC	CSASLGGMGYGYTF
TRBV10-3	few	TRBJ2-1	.	TGTGCCATCAGTGAGAAGTCGAATGAGCAGTTCTTC	CAISEKSNEQFF
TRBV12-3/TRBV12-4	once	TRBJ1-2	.	TGTGCCAGCAGCTTAACGGACTATGGCTACACCTTC	CASSLTDYGYTF
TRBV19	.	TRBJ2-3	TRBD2	TGTGCCAGTAGTATTTTGCGGGGGTTCACAGATACGCAGTATTTT	CASSILRGFTDTQYF
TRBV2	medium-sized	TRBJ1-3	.	TGTGCCAGCAGTGGGACGGTCTCTGGAAACACCATATATTTT	CASSGTVSGNTIYF
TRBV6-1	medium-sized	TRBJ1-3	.	TGTGCCAGCACACCGCAGGTCAGGGGAAACACCATATATTTT	CASTPQVRGNTIYF
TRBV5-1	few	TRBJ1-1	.	TGCGCCAGCAGCTTCGGTCCGGGCAGAGAAGCTTTCTTT	CASSFGPGREAFF
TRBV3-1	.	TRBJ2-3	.	TGTGCCAGCAGCCAAGGATCTTCTAGCACAGATACGCAGTATTTT	CASSQGSSSTDTQYF
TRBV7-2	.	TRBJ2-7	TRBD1	TGTGCCAGCACGACTTCGGGACAGGGGCCGCACGAGCAGTACTTC	CASTTSGQGPHEQYF
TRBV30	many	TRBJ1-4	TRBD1	TGTGCCTGGGGGGCCGGGACAGATGAAAAACTGTTTTTT	CAWGAGTDEKLFF
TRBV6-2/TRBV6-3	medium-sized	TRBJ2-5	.	TGTGCCAGCAGTTACTCGATGAACCGGGAGGAGACCCAGTACTTC	CASSYSMNREETQYF
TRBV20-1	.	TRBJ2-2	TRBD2	TGCAGTGCCAGGGTGGCGGGAGGAGTTGGGGGGGAGCTGTTTTTT	CSARVAGGVGGELFF
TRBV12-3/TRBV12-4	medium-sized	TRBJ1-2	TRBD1	TGTGCCAGCAGTCCATACTCCGGGACAGGGCTCCAGGGGGGCTACACCTTC	CASSPYSGTGLQGGYTF
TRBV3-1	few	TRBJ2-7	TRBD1	TGTGCCAGCAGCCAATCTCTTGGGACAGCCTACGAGCAGTACTTC	CASSQSLGTAYEQYF
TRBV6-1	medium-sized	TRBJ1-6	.	TGTGCCAGCAGTCCCCTTTTCGGCAGGGAAAATTCACCCCTCCACTTT	CASSPLFGRENSPLHF
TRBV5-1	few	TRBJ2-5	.	TGCGCCAGCAGCTTGGGAACGCAGGAAATAGAGACCCAGTACTTC	CASSLGTQEIETQYF
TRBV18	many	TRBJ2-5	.	TGTGCCAGCTCACGAAAGTCGGGTAGGCCACAAGAGACCCAGTACTTC	CASSRKSGRPQETQYF
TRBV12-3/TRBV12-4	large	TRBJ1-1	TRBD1	TGTGCCAGCAGTTGGGGGGCAGGGCAGGGGGCTGAAGCTTTCTTT	CASSWGAGQGAEAFF
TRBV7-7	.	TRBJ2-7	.	TGTGCTAGCAGCCCCGGGGCGGGACCGAAGTACTTC	CASSPGAGPKYF
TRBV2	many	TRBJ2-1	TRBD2	TGTGCCAGCAAGAAGGGACTAGCGGGAGGGCCAGGTGAGCAGTTCTTC	CASKKGLAGGPGEQFF
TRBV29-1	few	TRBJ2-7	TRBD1	TGCAGCGCCCGGACAGGGGTCTACGAGCAGTACTTC	CSARTGVYEQYF
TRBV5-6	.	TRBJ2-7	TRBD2	TGTGCCAGCAGCTTACGGGAGGGTACCTACGAGCAGTACTTC	CASSLREGTYEQYF
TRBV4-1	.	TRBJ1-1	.	TGCGCCAGCAGCTTACATGAGACAGACACTGAAGCTTTCTTT	CASSLHETDTEAFF
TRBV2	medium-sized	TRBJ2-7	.	TGTGCCAGCACCACAGGGCCGAGCTCCTACGAGCAGTACTTC	CASTTGPSSYEQYF
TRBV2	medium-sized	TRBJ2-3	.	TGTGCCAGCCTATTGGAGGAAGATACGCAGTATTTT	CASLLEEDTQYF
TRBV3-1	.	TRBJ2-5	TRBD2	TGTGCCAGCAGCCGCCGACTAGCGGGAGGTTTCCTTCAAGAGACCCAGTACTTC	CASSRRLAGGFLQETQYF
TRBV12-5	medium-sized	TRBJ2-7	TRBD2	TGTGCTAGTGGTACGCCCCTTAGCGGGAACTCCTACGAGCAGTACTTC	CASGTPLSGNSYEQYF
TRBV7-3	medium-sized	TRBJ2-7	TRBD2	TGTGCCAGCAGCTTAAACCACGGGAGGGCCTACGAGCAGTACTTC	CASSLNHGRAYEQYF
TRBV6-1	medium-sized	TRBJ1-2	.	TGTGCCAGCAGCGACCTTGGGACACCCGATGGCTACACCTTC	CASSDLGTPDGYTF
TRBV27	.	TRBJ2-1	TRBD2	TGTGCCAGCAGTCCATCTAGCGGGAGTAATTTGGGGCAGTTCTTC	CASSPSSGSNLGQFF
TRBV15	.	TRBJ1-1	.	TGTGCCACCAGCAGAGGGGGGCTCGCTGAAGCTTTCTTT	CATSRGGLAEAFF
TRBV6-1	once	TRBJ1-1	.	TGTGCCAGCACCACACCGGGGGCAAACCCTGAAGCTTTCTTT	CASTTPGANPEAFF